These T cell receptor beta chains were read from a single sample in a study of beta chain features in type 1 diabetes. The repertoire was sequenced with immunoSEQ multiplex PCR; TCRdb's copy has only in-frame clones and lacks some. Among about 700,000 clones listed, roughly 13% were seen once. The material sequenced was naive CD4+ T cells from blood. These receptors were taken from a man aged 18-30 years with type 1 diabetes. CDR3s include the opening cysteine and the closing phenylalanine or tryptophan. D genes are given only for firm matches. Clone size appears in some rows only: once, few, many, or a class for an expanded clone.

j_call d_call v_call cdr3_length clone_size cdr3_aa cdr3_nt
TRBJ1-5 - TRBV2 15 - CASSPQGIFAQPQHF TGTGCCAGCAGTCCCCAGGGGATATTCGCGCAGCCCCAGCATTTT
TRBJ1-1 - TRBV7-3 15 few CASSTQAGIGTEAFF TGTGCCAGCAGCACACAGGCAGGGATAGGCACTGAAGCTTTCTTT
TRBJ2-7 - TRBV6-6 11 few CASKATNEQYF TGTGCCAGCAAAGCGACCAACGAGCAGTACTTC
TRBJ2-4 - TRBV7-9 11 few CASSRDGLRYF TGTGCCAGCAGCCGGGACGGTCTCAGGTACTTC
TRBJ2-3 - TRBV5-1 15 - CASSLEGDKTDTQYF TGCGCCAGCAGCTTGGAAGGGGATAAAACAGATACGCAGTATTTT
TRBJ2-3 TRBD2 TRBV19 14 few CASSSPGLTDTQYF TGTGCCAGTAGTTCCCCGGGACTAACAGATACGCAGTATTTT
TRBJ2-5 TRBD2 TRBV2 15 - CASSDRGGPQETQYF TGTGCCAGCAGTGATCGGGGGGGGCCCCAAGAGACCCAGTACTTC
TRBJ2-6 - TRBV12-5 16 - CASAAGSSSGANVLTF TGTGCTAGTGCGGCGGGCTCTAGCTCTGGGGCCAACGTCCTGACTTTC
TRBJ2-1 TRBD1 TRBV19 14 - CATTVTGGGNEQFF TGTGCCACCACGGTGACAGGGGGAGGCAATGAGCAGTTCTTC
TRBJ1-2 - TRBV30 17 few CAWSVLRQPTINYGYTF TGTGCCTGGAGTGTATTGAGACAGCCGACCATTAACTATGGCTACACCTTC
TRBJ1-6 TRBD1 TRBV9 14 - CASSRGTGNSPLHF TGTGCCAGCAGCAGAGGGACAGGGAATTCACCCCTCCACTTT
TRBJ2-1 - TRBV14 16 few CASSQDLPSSYNEQFF TGTGCCAGCAGCCAAGATTTACCGAGCTCCTACAATGAGCAGTTCTTC
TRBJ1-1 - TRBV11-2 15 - CASSLVGGKNTEAFF TGTGCCAGCAGCTTAGTCGGGGGTAAGAACACTGAAGCTTTCTTT
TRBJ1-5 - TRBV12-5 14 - CASGLDWPDQPQHF TGTGCTAGTGGTTTGGATTGGCCGGATCAGCCCCAGCATTTT
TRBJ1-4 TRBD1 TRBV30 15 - CAWSAWGQGSEKLFF TGTGCCTGGAGTGCATGGGGACAGGGAAGTGAAAAACTGTTTTTT
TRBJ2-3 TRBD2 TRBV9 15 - CASSATSRTVDTQYF TGTGCCAGCAGCGCGACTAGCCGCACGGTAGATACGCAGTATTTT
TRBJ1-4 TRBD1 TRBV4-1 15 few CASSQDGAGGEKLFF TGCGCCAGCAGCCAAGATGGGGCAGGGGGTGAAAAACTGTTTTTT
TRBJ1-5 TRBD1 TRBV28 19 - CASSVVGQGTPYSNQPQHF TGTGCCAGCAGTGTTGTGGGACAGGGGACCCCATATAGCAATCAGCCCCAGCATTTT
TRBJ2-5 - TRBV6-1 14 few CASTEGLRGETQYF TGTGCCAGCACTGAGGGACTCAGAGGAGAGACCCAGTACTTC